The 18 T cell receptor beta chains presented below share a single source sample, sequenced in a study of CD8+ T cells in alopecia areata. RNA extraction was followed by reverse transcription into cDNA, which acted as the sequencing template. Sequencing was performed with immunoSEQ multiplex PCR; in TCRdb, only in-frame clones are kept and a portion is missing. The data show approximately 150,000 clones, over 45% seen once. Source material: CD4+ T cells sorted from blood. All receptors come from a human donor with alopecia areata.

J is TRBJ2-3 and V is TRBV7-9; the D is unclear. The length of the CDR3 is 16 residues. Germline V gives CDR1 SEHNR, CDR2 FQNEAQ (reference sequence). The V end lost 7 bases, the J end lost 8 bases, and 25 bases lay between the germline ends. CDR3 sequence reads: CASTYSLGSAFGTQYF. CDR3 bases: TGTGCCAGCACGTACTCGTTGGGCAGCGCGTTTGGTACGCAGTATTTT.

This clone was recorded only once. The chain links TRBV5-1 to TRBJ2-5; D is uncertain. V was clipped by 3 bases and J by 2 bases, with 14 bases between them. The CDR3 runs to 15 residues. The germline CDR1 and CDR2 sequences are SGHRS and YFSETQ. The CDR3 DNA sequence: TGCGCCAGCAGCTCCTACTCGAGTTTACAAGAGACCCAGTACTTC. This translates into CASSSYSSLQETQYF.

CDR3 bases: TGTGCCAGCAGTTACTCGGGGACAGGGAGAGGCAATGAGCAGTTCTTC. Its translation: CASSYSGTGRGNEQFF. This sequence joins TRBV6-5 and TRBJ2-1, with TRBD1 matching 9 bases. CDR3 length equals 16 residues. CDR1 and CDR2 from the germline V gene are MNHEY and SVGAGI. Losses at the gene ends were 0 bases for V and 6 bases for J; bases not matched to a gene: 6.

This chain joins TRBV20-1 and TRBJ1-2; D gene unclear. The V end was cut by 5 bases, the J end by 5 bases, with 3 bases between. Germline V lookup: CDR1 DFQATT, CDR2 SNEGSKA (reference sequence). CDR3 size: 9 residues. The CDR3 DNA reads TGCAGTGCTCATTATGGCTACACCTTC. Residues: CSAHYGYTF.

This sequence joins TRBV7-2 and TRBJ2-5; 7 bases map to TRBD1. CDR1 and CDR2 from the germline V gene are SGHTA and FQGNSA. The J segment lost 6 bases and the V segment lost 1 base, leaving 5 bases of the junction unmatched. The CDR3 runs 14 residues. In DNA form, the CDR3 reads TGTGCCAGCAGCTTAGATCTGAGGGGGCAGACCCAGTACTTC. This codes for CASSLDLRGQTQYF.

V gene TRBV14 combines with J gene TRBJ2-1; 8 bases are a match to TRBD2. This CDR3 region has 16 residues. The J segment lost 3 bases and the V segment lost 1 base, leaving 5 bases of the junction unmatched. CDR1 is SGHDN, CDR2 FVKESK, per germline. This CDR3 is CASSQGSGMGYNEQFF. CDR3 sequence (DNA): TGTGCCAGCAGCCAAGGTAGCGGGATGGGCTACAATGAGCAGTTCTTC.

The chain combines TRBV27 with TRBJ2-7; 7 bases agree with TRBD2. The CDR3 covers 14 residues. Looked up from germline, CDR1 is MNHEY and CDR2 is SMNVEV (reference sequence). V lost 5 bases, J lost 7 bases, and 11 bases stayed unmatched. In DNA form, the CDR3 reads TGTGCCAGCAGTCCTCAGGGAGGGGCTCGGGAGCAGTACTTC. This codes for CASSPQGGAREQYF.

This clone has a handful of counts. This sample also contains other DNA sequences that code for the same CDR3. The chain uses TRBV5-1 and TRBJ1-5; no clear D. From germline, CDR1 is SGHRS and CDR2 YFSETQ. This CDR3 contains 13 residues. The V and J ends lost 4 bases and 5 bases respectively, with 10 bases between them. This CDR3 is CASSQRGDQPQHF. Here the CDR3 DNA reads TGCGCCAGCAGCCAACGCGGAGATCAGCCCCAGCATTTT.

The chain has TRBV18 and TRBJ2-1; D is uncertain. Deletions cut 6 bases from V and 5 bases from J, with 11 bases between. This CDR3 region has 13 residues. Per the germline V gene, CDR1 is KGHSH and CDR2 is LQKENI. DNA of the CDR3: TGTGCCAGCTCCCCCCCCTCGCACAATGAGCAGTTCTTC. It encodes CASSPPSHNEQFF.

V gene TRBV11-2 combines with J gene TRBJ2-5, with D uncertain. CDR3 size: 11 residues. Trimming pared 4 bases from V and 0 bases from J, leaving 0 bases between. The germline CDR1 and CDR2 sequences are SGHAT and FQNNGV. CDR3 nucleotides: TGTGCCAGCAGCTACCAAGAGACCCAGTACTTC. This translates into CASSYQETQYF.

The V gene is TRBV2, the J gene TRBJ2-5, with D uncertain. The CDR3 loop spans 13 amino acids. Per the germline V gene, CDR1 is SNHLY and CDR2 is FYNNEI. The ends were cut back, 7 bases at V and 1 base at J, with 10 bases in the middle. The CDR3 region is CASIPAIQETQYF. As DNA, the CDR3 is TGTGCCAGCATCCCAGCAATCCAAGAGACCCAGTACTTC.

With regard to this clone: Additional DNA sequences in this sample encode the identical CDR3. The rearrangement uses TRBV9 and TRBJ2-7, with D uncertain. CDR3 length equals 14 residues. In germline, CDR1 is SGDLS, CDR2 YYNGEE. Trimming took 2 bases from V and 1 from J, leaving 10 bases between them. Written as DNA, the CDR3 is TGTGCCAGCAGCGTCGACGGTCGATCCTACGAGCAGTACTTC. It yields the protein CASSVDGRSYEQYF.

This clone was detected once. The chain couples TRBV7-3 to TRBJ2-7, with TRBD1 matching 8 bases. Unmatched junction bases numbered 8, after V lost 4 bases and J lost 3 bases. This CDR3 is built from 15 residues. The germline CDR1 and CDR2 sequences are SGHTA and FQGTGA. The DNA for the CDR3 is TGTGCCAGCAGCTCCCCCGTTGGGACAGGCTACGAGCAGTACTTC. Translated: CASSSPVGTGYEQYF.

V is TRBV5-1 and J is TRBJ2-3; D is possibly TRBD1 (6 bases). CDR3 size: 15 residues. CDR1 and CDR2 from the germline V gene are SGHRS and YFSETQ. V was clipped by 5 bases and J by 2 bases, with 15 bases between them. The CDR3 DNA follows: TGCGCCAGCAGAGGGACAACCGGCTTCACAGATACGCAGTATTTT. The encoded protein is CASRGTTGFTDTQYF.

The chain uses TRBV29-1 and TRBJ2-7; 10 bases line up with TRBD2. The V gene's germline CDR1 is SQVTM and CDR2 ANQGSEA. Trimming at V came to 7 bases and at J to 4 bases, leaving 10 bases not matched to a gene. The CDR3 loop spans 14 amino acids. As DNA, the CDR3 is TGCAGCGGGATCACAACTAGCGGGACTTACGAGCAGTACTTC. Protein sequence: CSGITTSGTYEQYF.

The chain employs TRBV5-1 and TRBJ2-1; D ambiguous. V lost 2 bases to trimming and J lost 8 bases, with 14 bases between them. Germline V gene data show CDR1 as SGHRS and CDR2 as YFSETQ. CDR3 size: 14 residues. The CDR3 DNA follows: TGCGCCAGCAGCTTCCAAAAACCCCGGGATGAGCAGTTCTTC. Encoded protein: CASSFQKPRDEQFF.

V is TRBV2 and J is TRBJ1-2; perhaps TRBD1 as D (6 bases). Germline lookup yields CDR1 SNHLY and CDR2 FYNNEI. Deletions cut 7 bases from V and 4 bases from J, with 19 bases between. This CDR3 is built from 15 residues. CDR3 sequence reads: CASTNKRDTFYGYTF. In nucleotides, the CDR3 is TGTGCCAGCACTAACAAACGGGACACCTTCTATGGCTACACCTTC.

This chain uses TRBV6-5 with TRBJ2-5; D perhaps matches TRBD2 (6 bases). The V and J ends lost 2 bases and 6 bases respectively, with 10 bases between them. The CDR3 sequence is 13 residues long. Germline values: CDR1 MNHEY, CDR2 SVGAGI. Written as DNA, the CDR3 is TGTGCCAGCAGTTACGGACTAAGACAGACCCAGTACTTC. It specifies CASSYGLRQTQYF.